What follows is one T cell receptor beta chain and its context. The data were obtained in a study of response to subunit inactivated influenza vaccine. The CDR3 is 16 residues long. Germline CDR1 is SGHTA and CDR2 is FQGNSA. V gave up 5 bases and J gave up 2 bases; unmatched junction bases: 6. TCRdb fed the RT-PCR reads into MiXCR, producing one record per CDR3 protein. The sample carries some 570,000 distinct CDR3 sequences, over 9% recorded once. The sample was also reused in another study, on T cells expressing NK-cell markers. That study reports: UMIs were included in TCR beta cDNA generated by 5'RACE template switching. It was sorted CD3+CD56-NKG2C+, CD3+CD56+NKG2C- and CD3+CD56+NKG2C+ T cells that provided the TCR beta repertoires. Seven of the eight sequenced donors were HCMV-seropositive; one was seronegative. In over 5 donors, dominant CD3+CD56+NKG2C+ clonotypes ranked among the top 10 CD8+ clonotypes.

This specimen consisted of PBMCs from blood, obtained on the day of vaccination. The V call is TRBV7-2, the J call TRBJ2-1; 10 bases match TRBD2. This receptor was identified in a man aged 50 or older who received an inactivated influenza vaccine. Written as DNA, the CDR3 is TGTGCCAGCAGCCCAGGACTAGCGGTAACCTACAATGAGCAGTTCTTC. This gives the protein CASSPGLAVTYNEQFF.